The rows below give T cell receptor beta chains drawn from one sample of a study of monozygotic twins with inflammatory bowel disease. For each CDR3 protein, TCRdb gives one entry from its re-call of the 5' RACE reads, without DNA. In total, the table holds 150,000 or so distinct CDR3 sequences. The sequenced sample consisted of blood. The receptor set was obtained from a human donor with ulcerative colitis or Crohn's disease, or a healthy co-twin of an affected twin (not recorded which). Both conserved end residues are part of each CDR3.

>TRBJ2-2|TRBV10-3
CAINRGIWAGELFF
>TRBJ2-1|TRBV27
CASSLLILGRFNEQFF
>TRBJ2-7|TRBV18
CASSPLPGWYEQYF
>TRBJ2-5|TRBV11-2
CASSLSQGTGRRRSETQYF
>TRBJ2-7|TRBV27
CASSLTSGMISYEQYF
>TRBJ2-7|TRBV6-2/TRBV6-3
CASRVSAGGSYEQYF
>TRBJ1-2|TRBV11-2
CASSLRGPGPPVGYTF
>TRBJ1-3|TRBV12-3/TRBV12-4
CASRGTGGGNTIYF
>TRBJ2-1|TRBV5-6
CASSLQGASYNEQFF
>TRBJ1-1|TRBV3-1
CASTPDNRAYAEAFF
>TRBJ2-2|TRBV6-2/TRBV6-3
CATQGLTGELFF
>TRBJ2-5|TRBV20-1
CSALTVNQETQYF
>TRBJ2-5|TRBV29-1
CSVTSSLGQETQYF
>TRBJ2-7|TRBV7-6
CASSLKRGTSYEQYF
>TRBJ1-5|TRBV6-5
CASSYSPTYIPDQPQHF
>TRBJ2-3|TRBV19
CASTPLAVLRRTDTQYF
>TRBJ2-5|TRBV10-2
CASGPGDTKETQYF
>TRBJ2-1|TRBV10-1
CASSDGRQGRIRFF
>TRBJ1-2|TRBV19
CASSPSGALKLYGYTF
>TRBJ2-2|TRBV14
CASSHFGTPRGELFF
>TRBJ1-4|TRBV7-2
CASSLEVGEVRKLFF
>TRBJ1-3|TRBV12-3/TRBV12-4
CASSYREAGNTIYF
>TRBJ1-2|TRBV12-3/TRBV12-4
CASSLAKTQGANYGYTF
>TRBJ2-2|TRBV5-1
CASRLDTNTGELFF
>TRBJ1-1|TRBV20-1
CSARDGGTVNTEAFF
>TRBJ2-3|TRBV20-1
CSVAEGDYTDTQYF
>TRBJ2-3|TRBV6-1
CASSPPLGGTDTQYF
>TRBJ1-4|TRBV5-1
CASSKVARGGEKLFF
>TRBJ2-2|TRBV13
CASSPSGLARELFF
>TRBJ1-5|TRBV20-1
CSALVDQPQHF
>TRBJ2-5|TRBV11-2
CASSPRQSGFQETQYF
>TRBJ2-7|TRBV20-1
CSARDLYEQYF
>TRBJ1-6|TRBV12-3/TRBV12-4
CASSQTGTGINSPLHF
>TRBJ1-1|TRBV7-9
CASSLQWTEAFF
>TRBJ2-7|TRBV18
CASSPAAIGGGTYEQYF
>TRBJ2-1|TRBV6-2/TRBV6-3
CAVSGTYNEQFF
>TRBJ2-1|TRBV14
CASSQGLGTTRKNEQFF
>TRBJ2-5|TRBV29-1
CSVEDLETGQETQYF
>TRBJ1-2|TRBV5-1
CASSLVSGVLEDGYTF
>TRBJ2-2|TRBV6-7
CASSTLYRGTGELFF
>TRBJ2-1|TRBV29-1
CSVVWRGRGEQFF